This entry lists 21 T cell receptor beta chains sequenced from one sample in a study of follicular helper T cells after annual influenza vaccination. Noted time point: 2015-2016 season, 7 days after influenza vaccination. Assay used: immunoSEQ multiplex PCR; TCRdb lists only in-frame clones, some missing. Here the sample spans roughly 7,000 clones, approximately 80% being singletons. The source was CXCR5+ CD38- circulating T follicular helper cells from blood, collected 7 days after influenza vaccination. Subset noted: circulating Tfh, non-naive CD4+CXCR5+PD-1+ (ICOS+CD38+ or ICOS-CD38-). These receptors were taken from an adult who received the influenza vaccine.

The chain combines TRBV10-3 with TRBJ1-2; D not resolved. Between the trimmed V and J ends, which lost 6 bases and 4 bases, there was a span of 12 bases. CDR3 size: 13 residues. Germline V gene lookup returns CDR1 ENHRY and CDR2 SYGVKD. DNA of the CDR3: TGTGCCATCAGCGAGATCCCCTTCTATGGCTACACCTTC. Translating it yields CAISEIPFYGYTF.

The chain recombines TRBV5-1 with TRBJ2-1, with 9 nucleotides matching TRBD1. Unmatched junction bases numbered 8, after V lost 4 bases and J lost 6 bases. The CDR3 length is 15 residues. Looked up from germline, CDR1 is SGHRS and CDR2 is YFSETQ. CDR3 DNA: TGCGCCAGCAGCCCACCGGGGACAGGGACCAATGAGCAGTTCTTC. Protein product: CASSPPGTGTNEQFF. The full variable domain, in which reference TRBV5-1 and TRBJ2-1 provide the parts outside the CDR3, is KAGVTQTPRYLIKTRGQQVTLSCSPISGHRSVSWYQQTPGQGLQFLFEYFSETQRNKGNFPGRFSGRQFSNSRSEMNVSTLELGDSALYLCASSPPGTGTNEQFFGPGTRLTVL.

The rearrangement links TRBV5-5 to TRBJ1-3; 7 bases are a match to TRBD1. Per the germline V gene, CDR1 is SGHKS and CDR2 is YYEKEE (reference sequence). The CDR3 extends over 15 amino acids. J gave up 0 bases and V 2 bases, and 2 bases lay outside the gene matches. The CDR3 DNA sequence: TGTGCCAGCAGCTTTGGACAGGCCTCTGGAAACACCATATATTTT. It translates to CASSFGQASGNTIYF.

The chain has TRBV29-1 and TRBJ2-7, with 10 bases matching TRBD2. The CDR3 has 14 amino acids. The germline V gene encodes CDR1 SQVTM and CDR2 ANQGSEA. J lost 8 bases, V lost 4 bases, and 11 bases had no gene match. The CDR3 DNA follows: TGCAGCGTTGGCGGACTAGCGGAACCTTTGAAGCAGTACTTC. Residues: CSVGGLAEPLKQYF.

This sequence joins TRBV9 and TRBJ2-1, with 7 bases fitting TRBD2. V shed 0 bases and J 4 bases; nucleotides not matched to a gene: 7. The germline V gene encodes CDR1 SGDLS and CDR2 YYNGEE. This CDR3 region has 16 residues. The CDR3 DNA reads as TGTGCCAGCAGCGTAGGTCGGGGGAGGGGTTACAATGAGCAGTTCTTC. This gives the protein CASSVGRGRGYNEQFF.

The rearrangement uses TRBV5-4 and TRBJ1-2; perhaps TRBD1 as D (5 bases). This CDR3 comprises 14 residues. Germline V lookup: CDR1 SGHNT, CDR2 YYREEE (reference sequence). The V gene lost 3 bases and the J gene lost 8 bases, with 17 bases spanning the gap. The CDR3 DNA reads TGTGCCAGCAGCTCGAGACGGGGGGAACAGGGCTACACCTTC. Its protein is CASSSRRGEQGYTF.

The chain links TRBV18 to TRBJ2-3; unclear D gene. This CDR3 has 17 residues. Trimming cost V 1 base and J 0 bases, with 14 bases left between them. The germline gives CDR1 KGHSH, CDR2 LQKENI. CDR3 DNA: TGTGCCAGCTCACCACGGATGACACCTACTAGCACAGATACGCAGTATTTT. Translated, it gives CASSPRMTPTSTDTQYF.

The chain has TRBV5-5 and TRBJ2-7; tentative D call: TRBD1 (5 bases). V shed 4 bases and J shed 3 bases, with 11 bases lying between them. Germline values: CDR1 SGHKS, CDR2 YYEKEE (reference sequence). The CDR3 contains 13 residues. The CDR3 DNA reads TGTGCCAGCAGCCGACCTGACAGCTACGAGCAGTACTTC. Amino acid sequence: CASSRPDSYEQYF.

The chain is built from TRBV6-5 and TRBJ1-2; D perhaps matches TRBD1 (6 bases). The CDR3 is 12 amino acids. Trimming took 4 bases from V and 8 from J, leaving 11 bases between them. CDR1 and CDR2 from the germline V gene are MNHEY and SVGAGI. The CDR3 protein is CASSLQGGGYTF. The CDR3, as DNA: TGTGCCAGCAGTTTACAGGGCGGAGGCTACACCTTC.

J is TRBJ2-3 and V is TRBV28, with 10 positions matching TRBD2. V shed 6 bases, J shed 1 base, and the junction held 7 bases outside the gene matches. The CDR3 has 16 amino acids. Germline CDR1 is MDHEN and CDR2 is SYDVKM. The CDR3 region has the DNA TGTGCCAGCAGATCCGGCGGGACTAGCGGCACAGATACGCAGTATTTT. It encodes CASRSGGTSGTDTQYF. Based on the CDR3 plus reference TRBV28 and TRBJ2-3, the full variable domain is DVKVTQSSRYLVKRTGEKVFLECVQDMDHENMFWYRQDPGLGLRLIYFSYDVKMKEKGDIPEGYSVSREKKERFSLILESASTNQTSMYLCASRSGGTSGTDTQYFGPGTRLTVL.

The chain joins TRBV7-9 to TRBJ2-2; D possibly matches TRBD1 or TRBD2 (5 bases each). V was clipped by 1 base and J by 16 bases, with 16 bases between them. The CDR3 spans 13 residues. Germline V gene lookup returns CDR1 SEHNR and CDR2 FQNEAQ (reference sequence). CDR3 nucleotides: TGTGCCAGCAGCTTAGATCGGGGCATGGCTCGGTTTTTT. This sequence encodes CASSLDRGMARFF.

This clone was picked up a small number of times. The chain carries TRBV10-1 and TRBJ1-5; tentatively, D is TRBD1 (6 bases). V lost 8 bases to trimming and J lost 5 bases, with 19 bases between them. The CDR3 is 15 amino acids. The germline CDR1 and CDR2 sequences are WNHNN and SYGVQD (reference sequence). The CDR3 DNA is TGCGCCAGCTCTAACGGAGGGGGTCGCGATCAGCCCCAGCATTTT. Its translation: CASSNGGGRDQPQHF.

CDR3 DNA: TGCGCCAGCAGTTCGATCGGACAGGGTAGTGCATCCTACAATGAGCAGTTCTTC. Residues: CASSSIGQGSASYNEQFF. This sequence joins TRBV5-1 and TRBJ2-1; TRBD1 matches at 8 bases. V was pared by 5 bases and J by 1 base, with 14 bases of the junction left unmatched. The germline V gene has CDR1 SGHRS and CDR2 YFSETQ. This CDR3 spans 18 amino acids.

The gene calls are TRBV19 and TRBJ2-7, with 10 nucleotides matching TRBD2. The CDR3 runs 15 residues. Germline-derived CDR1 and CDR2 are LNHDA and SQIVND (reference sequence). With V trimmed by 10 bases and J by 2 bases, 11 bases remained unmatched. The CDR3 DNA reads TGTGCCACAACAGGGGTAGCGGGAGGTACCTACGAGCAGTACTTC. Its translation is CATTGVAGGTYEQYF.

In this sample, this clone turned up once. The CDR3 DNA is TGTGCCAGCAGTGAATTCCCTTCCGCTGGGTACGAGCAGTACTTC. Translating gives CASSEFPSAGYEQYF. The V call is TRBV6-1, the J call TRBJ2-7; D not resolved. Deletions cut 2 bases from V and 4 bases from J, with 15 bases between. Germline V lookup: CDR1 MNHNS, CDR2 SASEGT. The CDR3 sequence is 15 residues long.

The J gene is TRBJ2-7, the V gene TRBV5-1, with 12 bases aligning to TRBD2. The CDR3 is 16 residues long. The germline V gene has CDR1 SGHRS and CDR2 YFSETQ. J gave up 1 base and V 3 bases, and 5 bases lay outside the gene matches. CDR3: CASSWMTSGSSYEQYF. The CDR3 region has the DNA TGCGCCAGCAGCTGGATGACTAGCGGGAGTTCCTACGAGCAGTACTTC. Combining the CDR3 with reference TRBV5-1 and TRBJ2-7 gives the whole variable domain KAGVTQTPRYLIKTRGQQVTLSCSPISGHRSVSWYQQTPGQGLQFLFEYFSETQRNKGNFPGRFSGRQFSNSRSEMNVSTLELGDSALYLCASSWMTSGSSYEQYFGPGTRLTVT.

This rearrangement joins TRBV28 to TRBJ1-2, with 11 bases identical to TRBD1. V lost 6 bases to trimming and J lost 4 bases; unmatched junction nucleotides: 7. The CDR3 has 15 amino acids. Germline V gene data show CDR1 as MDHEN and CDR2 as SYDVKM. CDR3 sequence: CASRYRTGGVYGYTF. The CDR3 region has the DNA TGTGCCAGCAGGTACAGGACAGGGGGCGTCTATGGCTACACCTTC.

The rearrangement links TRBV18 to TRBJ1-2, with D perhaps TRBD1 (5 bases). CDR1 is KGHSH and CDR2 is LQKENI in the germline V gene. V lost 5 bases to trimming and J lost 2 bases, with 6 bases between them. The CDR3 is 12 residues long. The chain's CDR3 is CASSGGNYGYTF. The CDR3 DNA sequence: TGTGCCAGCTCAGGGGGGAACTATGGCTACACCTTC.

The genes are TRBV6-1 and TRBJ2-1; the match to TRBD2 covers 7 bases. The CDR3 length is 15 residues. Germline V lookup: CDR1 MNHNS, CDR2 SASEGT. The trim removed 5 bases at V and 2 bases at J, leaving 6 bases unmatched. The CDR3 DNA is TGTGCCAGCAGTTCCCGGGGGGAAGCCTACAATGAGCAGTTCTTC. It yields the protein CASSSRGEAYNEQFF.

The chain uses TRBV19 and TRBJ2-7; perhaps TRBD2 as D (6 bases). The CDR3 spans 18 residues. CDR1 and CDR2 (germline): LNHDA, SQIVND (reference sequence). The V gene lost 4 bases and the J gene lost 6 bases, with 28 bases spanning the gap. The CDR3 reads CASSKFNRGSGVGSEQYF. The CDR3 DNA follows: TGTGCCAGTAGTAAATTTAACCGGGGATCGGGAGTTGGATCCGAGCAGTACTTC. The full variable domain, completed using reference TRBV19 and TRBJ2-7, is DGGITQSPKYLFRKEGQNVTLSCEQNLNHDAMYWYRQDPGQGLRLIYYSQIVNDFQKGDIAEGYSVSREKKESFPLTVTSAQKNPTAFYLCASSKFNRGSGVGSEQYFGPGTRLTVT.

J is TRBJ1-1 and V is TRBV18; D gene ambiguous. Per the germline V gene, CDR1 is KGHSH and CDR2 is LQKENI. V was shortened by 2 bases and J by 1 base, with 8 bases between the two germline ends. The CDR3 is made up of 14 amino acids. The CDR3 sequence is CASSPYGENTEAFF. The DNA for the CDR3 is TGTGCCAGCTCACCATACGGTGAGAACACTGAAGCTTTCTTT.